A single sample gave rise to the 27 T cell receptor beta chains below, sequenced in a study of blood T cell repertoires in COVID-19. Repertoires were generated with immunoSEQ multiplex PCR, while TCRdb's copy carries only in-frame clones and drops some. The sample contains over 200,000 clones, around 90% of which appear only once. The sequencing input was peripheral blood. The receptors derive from a woman aged 18-30 years who had recovered from COVID-19.

V gene TRBV7-3 combines with J gene TRBJ2-3, with D unclear. The CDR3 has 13 amino acids. From germline, CDR1 is SGHTA and CDR2 FQGTGA. Trimming shortened V by 5 bases and J by 0 bases, and 6 bases separated the two germline ends. CDR3 loop: CASSQASTDTQYF. The CDR3 nucleotides read TGTGCCAGCAGCCAGGCTAGCACAGATACGCAGTATTTT.

The V gene is TRBV20-1, the J gene TRBJ2-7, with D perhaps TRBD1 or TRBD2 (5 bases each). V gave up 3 bases and J gave up 7 bases, with 10 bases separating them. The CDR3 covers 11 residues. The germline gives CDR1 DFQATT, CDR2 SNEGSKA (reference sequence). This chain's CDR3 is CSASEGSEQYF. Here the CDR3 DNA reads TGCAGTGCTAGTGAGGGGAGTGAGCAGTACTTC.

The chain recombines TRBV27 with TRBJ1-6; a possible D gene is TRBD1 (5 bases). Germline CDR1 and CDR2: MNHEY and SMNVEV (reference sequence). The CDR3 is 14 residues long. The V end lost 4 bases, the J end lost 7 bases, and 11 bases lay between the germline ends. Written as DNA, the CDR3 is TGTGCCAGCAGTTACCAGGGATGGAATTCACCCCTCCACTTT. As protein: CASSYQGWNSPLHF.

V is TRBV20-1 and J is TRBJ2-1, with 10 bases fitting TRBD2. The CDR3 runs to 14 residues. Unmatched junction bases numbered 5, after V lost 3 bases and J lost 6 bases. Germline V gives CDR1 DFQATT, CDR2 SNEGSKA (reference sequence). In DNA form, the CDR3 reads TGCAGTGCTAGTTTCCTAGCGGGAGCCAATGAGCAGTTCTTC. It codes for CSASFLAGANEQFF.

This chain links TRBV19 with TRBJ2-7, with 10 bases lining up with TRBD2. Germline CDR1 and CDR2: LNHDA and SQIVND (reference sequence). The CDR3 spans 14 residues. Trimming at V came to 4 bases and at J to 3 bases, leaving 3 bases not matched to a gene. The CDR3 is CASSTTSGFYEQYF. The CDR3 coding sequence is TGTGCCAGTAGTACGACTAGCGGGTTCTACGAGCAGTACTTC.

The CDR3 coding sequence is TGTGCCAGCAGCGATGGACATGTTTCACCCCTCCACTTT. Its protein is CASSDGHVSPLHF. V and J are TRBV12-3 or TRBV12-4 and TRBJ1-6, with D maybe TRBD1 (5 bases). CDR3 size: 13 residues. Trimming took 6 bases from V and 9 from J, leaving 12 bases between them.

CDR3 sequence (DNA): TGTGCCAGCAGCTCCGGAGGGTTGGGAGAAAAACTGTTTTTT. Translating gives CASSSGGLGEKLFF. J is TRBJ1-4 and V is TRBV13; D remains ambiguous. Per the germline V gene, CDR1 is PRHDT and CDR2 is FYEKMQ (reference sequence). There are 14 residues in the CDR3. V was cut by 4 bases and J by 8 bases, with 14 bases left in between. Using reference TRBV13 and TRBJ1-4 for the parts outside the CDR3, the full variable domain is AAGVIQSPRHLIKEKRETATLKCYPIPRHDTVYWYQQGPGQDPQFLISFYEKMQSDKGSIPDRFSAQQFSDYHSELNMSSLELGDSALYFCASSSGGLGEKLFFGSGTQLSVL.

In its sample, this clone was seen once. The V and J genes are TRBV19 and TRBJ2-2; D possibly corresponds to TRBD2 (5 bases). CDR3 length: 14 amino acids. The germline V gene has CDR1 LNHDA and CDR2 SQIVND (reference sequence). V shed 7 bases and J shed 4 bases, with 13 bases lying between them. CDR3 DNA sequence: TGTGCCAGTAATCTAGCAAAGAGCACCGGGGAGCTGTTTTTT. This sequence encodes CASNLAKSTGELFF.

The rearrangement uses TRBV14 and TRBJ2-7, with D uncertain. The CDR3 length is 13 residues. Trimming shortened V by 3 bases and J by 7 bases, and 13 bases separated the two germline ends. Germline V gives CDR1 SGHDN, CDR2 FVKESK. Here the CDR3 reads CASSHNDLREQYF. For the CDR3, the DNA is TGTGCCAGCAGCCATAACGATTTGAGGGAGCAGTACTTC.

Comment on this clone: The same CDR3 arises from other DNA sequences in this sample as well. The gene calls are TRBV9 and TRBJ1-1; D uncertain. Germline V lookup: CDR1 SGDLS, CDR2 YYNGEE. The CDR3 extends over 13 amino acids. The ends were cut back, 0 bases at V and 5 bases at J, with 8 bases in the middle. CDR3 sequence reads: CASSVGGETEAFF. CDR3 DNA sequence: TGTGCCAGCAGCGTAGGTGGGGAGACTGAAGCTTTCTTT.

The CDR3 DNA reads as TGCGCCAGCAGCTTGGAGTCGGGCTCCTACGAGCAGTACTTC. Encoded protein: CASSLESGSYEQYF. The genes are TRBV5-1 and TRBJ2-7; D is uncertain. The germline V and J ends were trimmed by 0 bases and 0 bases, with 7 bases remaining between them. Germline loops: CDR1 SGHRS, CDR2 YFSETQ. CDR3 length: 14 residues.

This clone was observed a few times. V usage is TRBV19 and J usage is TRBJ2-7, with unresolved D. This CDR3 has 14 residues. Germline V gene sequence: CDR1 LNHDA, CDR2 SQIVND (reference sequence). V was cut by 3 bases and J by 4 bases, with 13 bases left in between. CDR3 loop: CASSIAGAAYEQYF. The CDR3 nucleotides are TGTGCCAGTAGTATCGCTGGAGCTGCGTACGAGCAGTACTTC.

The gene calls are TRBV13 and TRBJ1-1; D call uncertain. The CDR3 contains 14 residues. Germline-derived CDR1 and CDR2 are PRHDT and FYEKMQ (reference sequence). Deletions cut 3 bases from V and 0 bases from J, with 8 bases between. As DNA, the CDR3 is TGTGCCAGCAGCTTTTATCGGTTGAACACTGAAGCTTTCTTT. Translation gives CASSFYRLNTEAFF.

The V call is TRBV4-2, the J call TRBJ2-7, with D possibly matching TRBD1 (6 bases). This CDR3 contains 13 residues. Per the germline V gene, CDR1 is LGHNA and CDR2 is YNFKEQ. Trimming removed 4 bases at V and 0 bases at J, with 7 bases between. The CDR3 protein is CASSRDNSYEQYF. Written as DNA, the CDR3 is TGTGCCAGCAGCCGGGACAACTCCTACGAGCAGTACTTC.

V usage is TRBV5-6 and J usage is TRBJ2-7; 9 bases are shared with TRBD2. The J segment lost 2 bases and the V segment lost 3 bases, leaving 6 bases of the junction unmatched. Germline CDR1 reads SGHDT; CDR2 reads YYEEEE. The CDR3 extends over 15 amino acids. The CDR3 coding sequence is TGTGCCAGCAGCTCTCGAAGCGGGAGGACCTACGAGCAGTACTTC. Protein: CASSSRSGRTYEQYF.

This rearrangement joins TRBV3-1 (or the pseudogene TRBV3-2) to TRBJ2-1, with D perhaps TRBD2 (6 bases). Trimming cost V 0 bases and J 0 bases, with 18 bases left between them. The germline V gene has CDR1 LGHDT and CDR2 YNNKEL (reference sequence). CDR3 size: 19 residues. This chain's CDR3 is CASSQDRESGPSSYNEQFF. CDR3 bases: TGTGCCAGCAGCCAAGATCGGGAAAGCGGGCCAAGCTCCTACAATGAGCAGTTCTTC.

V gene TRBV19 combines with J gene TRBJ2-7, with a possible D match to TRBD2 (6 bases). Trimming removed 2 bases at V and 4 bases at J, with 15 bases between. Germline CDR1 reads LNHDA; CDR2 reads SQIVND (reference sequence). The CDR3 contains 15 residues. The CDR3 spells CASSIQPGAAYEQYF. As DNA, the CDR3 is TGTGCCAGTAGTATACAGCCGGGAGCTGCGTACGAGCAGTACTTC.

This chain uses TRBV7-2 with TRBJ2-1; 12 nucleotides line up with TRBD2. Looked up from germline, CDR1 is SGHTA and CDR2 is FQGNSA. This CDR3 is 14 amino acids long. V lost 4 bases, J lost 8 bases, and 3 bases stayed unmatched. DNA for the CDR3: TGTGCCAGCAGCTCCAGACTAGCGGGAGATGAGCAGTTCTTC. The encoded protein is CASSSRLAGDEQFF.

The V call is TRBV6-2 or TRBV6-3, the J call TRBJ2-7; weak D call: TRBD2 (6 bases). From germline, CDR1 is MNHEY and CDR2 SVGEGT. The CDR3 runs to 16 residues. The ends were cut back, 5 bases at V and 5 bases at J, with 22 bases in the middle. This CDR3 reads CASSPRGIGNPDEQYF. The CDR3 DNA is TGTGCCAGCAGTCCCCGGGGGATCGGGAATCCGGACGAGCAGTACTTC.

V gene TRBV3-1 (or the pseudogene TRBV3-2) combines with J gene TRBJ2-3; tentatively, D is TRBD2 (5 bases). Germline lookup yields CDR1 LGHDT and CDR2 YNNKEL (reference sequence). The CDR3 is 17 amino acids. V was cut by 5 bases and J by 4 bases, with 22 bases left in between. CDR3 sequence reads: CASSTSSGKRHADTQYF. The CDR3 DNA reads TGTGCCAGCAGCACAAGTAGTGGGAAGCGGCACGCAGATACGCAGTATTTT.

The chain recombines TRBV3-1 (or the pseudogene TRBV3-2) with TRBJ2-6; 9 nucleotides line up with TRBD2. J lost 4 bases, V lost 0 bases, and 4 bases had no gene match. The CDR3 covers 17 residues. From germline, CDR1 is LGHDT and CDR2 YNNKEL (reference sequence). In DNA form, the CDR3 reads TGTGCCAGCAGCCAAGAGAGCGGGAGGACAGGGGCCAACGTCCTGACTTTC. Its translation is CASSQESGRTGANVLTF.

V gene TRBV19 combines with J gene TRBJ1-2; 8 bases align to TRBD1. The V gene's germline CDR1 is LNHDA and CDR2 SQIVND (reference sequence). Germline trimming cut 5 bases from V and 2 bases from J; bases unmatched to any gene: 7. This CDR3 is 15 amino acids long. The CDR3 region has the DNA TGTGCCAGTAGTGTACGGGACAGGCCCAACTATGGCTACACCTTC. Residues: CASSVRDRPNYGYTF.

The rearrangement joins TRBV9 to TRBJ2-5; 7 bases align to TRBD1. The ends lost 4 bases at V and 2 bases at J; junction bases unmatched: 8. Germline V CDR1 and CDR2: SGDLS, YYNGEE. This CDR3 comprises 15 residues. The CDR3 loop reads CASSTLTGPQETQYF. The CDR3, as DNA: TGTGCCAGCAGCACCTTGACAGGGCCTCAAGAGACCCAGTACTTC.

This clone was counted a single time. The rearrangement joins TRBV4-3 to TRBJ1-1, with D uncertain. CDR3 size: 13 residues. V was shortened by 0 bases and J by 10 bases, with 12 bases between the two germline ends. The germline V gene has CDR1 LGHNA and CDR2 YSLEER. CDR3 DNA sequence: TGCGCCAGCAGCCAAGAGAGGCACCGGGGAGCTTTCTTT. Protein product: CASSQERHRGAFF.

The chain uses TRBV3-1 (or the pseudogene TRBV3-2) and TRBJ2-3, with 15 bases identical to TRBD2. The V segment lost 4 bases and the J segment 1 base; nucleotides outside the gene matches: 6. The CDR3 is 18 amino acids. Germline loops: CDR1 LGHDT, CDR2 YNNKEL (reference sequence). CDR3: CASSLRTSGRVGTDTQYF. CDR3 sequence (DNA): TGTGCCAGCAGCCTAAGGACTAGCGGGAGGGTGGGCACAGATACGCAGTATTTT.

A remark on this clone: Other DNA sequences in this specimen translate into the identical CDR3. The V call is TRBV30, the J call TRBJ2-5; 9 nucleotides align to TRBD2. Trimming removed 0 bases from V and 4 bases from J; junction bases left unmatched: 6. Germline V gene lookup returns CDR1 GTSNPN and CDR2 SVGIG (reference sequence). The CDR3 sequence is 15 residues long. CDR3 in DNA: TGTGCCTGGAGTGTGGGCGGGAGGGAACGAGAGACCCAGTACTTC. The encoded protein is CAWSVGGRERETQYF.

This clone appeared a single time. The CDR3 DNA reads TGTGCCTTCGCCCTCTCCCGAGAGCCAAATAATTCACCCCTCCACTTT. Amino acid sequence: CAFALSREPNNSPLHF. The chain recombines TRBV10-3 with TRBJ1-6, with D unclear. Trimming took 11 bases from V and 5 from J, leaving 22 bases between them. This CDR3 is built from 16 residues. Germline V gives CDR1 ENHRY, CDR2 SYGVKD.